This T cell receptor (beta chain) originates from a study of blood T cell repertoires in COVID-19. In the study overall: The samples span acute and convalescent COVID-19 from the United States, Italy and Spain. T cells, B-cell-depleted T cells, or PBMCs supplied cDNA or gDNA.

V was shortened by 0 bases and J by 6 bases, with 4 bases between the two germline ends. The length of the CDR3 is 12 residues. Germline lookup yields CDR1 MGHRA and CDR2 YSYEKL. The authors' processing: Nucleated cell counts were estimated from reference gene primer amplification. Using immunoSEQ multiplex PCR, the repertoire was profiled, and TCRdb retains in-frame clones only, with some absent. The V and J calls and clone size are taken from that table; D and trimming were inferred from the DNA. The sample lists 200,000 to 250,000 clones, about 85% seen once, with 2.5% to 3.5% in the top ten. The source of this sequence is a man in his fifties or sixties who had recovered from COVID-19. This rearrangement joins TRBV4-1 to TRBJ2-3, with no clear D. Sample: peripheral blood. The CDR3 sequence is CASSQDLDTQYF. For the CDR3, the DNA is TGCGCCAGCAGCCAAGATCTGGATACGCAGTATTTT.